A single sample is the source of the 20 T cell receptor beta chains below, sequenced in a study of blood T cell repertoires in COVID-19. Some clones are missing from TCRdb's copy, which holds only in-frame ones; the method was immunoSEQ multiplex PCR. Among more than 45,000 clones listed, approximately 86% were seen once. The sequenced sample was peripheral blood. These receptors all stem from a man at least 80 years old in a cohort sampled during active COVID-19.

V and J are TRBV7-9 and TRBJ1-2; 11 nucleotides line up with TRBD1. V shed 1 base and J 6 bases; nucleotides not matched to a gene: 4. Germline V gene lookup returns CDR1 SEHNR and CDR2 FQNEAQ (reference sequence). The CDR3 consists of 15 residues. CDR3 DNA: TGTGCCAGCAGCTTAGGGACAGGGGGCGACGATGGCTACACCTTC. This encodes CASSLGTGGDDGYTF.

CDR3 nucleotide sequence: TGCGCCAGCAGCCACAATGGAGGGTTGATAAATGAGCAGTTCTTC. Translation: CASSHNGGLINEQFF. This rearrangement joins TRBV5-1 to TRBJ2-1; tentative D call: TRBD2 (6 bases). The CDR3 length is 15 residues. Germline V CDR1 and CDR2: SGHRS, YFSETQ. Trimming removed 4 bases at V and 7 bases at J, with 18 bases between.

This chain uses TRBV5-1 with TRBJ2-1; perhaps TRBD2 as D (5 bases). V was shortened by 6 bases and J by 9 bases, with 13 bases between the two germline ends. The V gene's germline CDR1 is SGHRS and CDR2 YFSETQ. This CDR3 has 12 amino acids. The CDR3 nucleotides read TGCGCCAGCACCCAAGAGGGTAGTGAGCAGTTCTTC. It codes for CASTQEGSEQFF.

This clone was seen a handful of times. The V gene is TRBV7-9, the J gene TRBJ2-1; D uncertain. The CDR3 loop spans 11 amino acids. V lost 4 bases and J lost 9, with 7 bases in between. CDR1 is SEHNR and CDR2 is FQNEAQ in the germline V gene (reference sequence). The DNA for the CDR3 is TGTGCCAGCAGCTCCTATTTTGAGCAGTTCTTC. Amino acids: CASSSYFEQFF.

This clone was counted a few times. This sequence joins TRBV18 and TRBJ2-3, with TRBD2 identical over 7 bases. The CDR3 runs 16 residues. Germline V gene data show CDR1 as KGHSH and CDR2 as LQKENI. V trimming: 2 bases; J trimming: 3 bases; junction bases outside the gene matches: 8. CDR3 residues: CASSPVSGIRTDTQYF. The CDR3 nucleotides are TGTGCCAGCTCACCAGTGAGCGGGATAAGGACAGATACGCAGTATTTT.

J is TRBJ2-3 and V is TRBV19, with 16 positions matching TRBD2. Losses at the gene ends were 3 bases for V and 4 bases for J; bases not matched to a gene: 10. The germline V gene has CDR1 LNHDA and CDR2 SQIVND (reference sequence). This CDR3 region has 19 residues. The CDR3 protein is CASSMRGTSGRAGADTQYF. The CDR3 coding sequence is TGTGCCAGTAGTATGAGGGGGACTAGCGGGAGGGCCGGCGCAGATACGCAGTATTTT.

CDR3 amino acids: CASSTTGTGGYEQYF. The CDR3 DNA reads TGTGCCAGTAGTACCACGGGGACAGGGGGCTACGAGCAGTACTTC. This chain uses TRBV19 with TRBJ2-7, with TRBD1 matching over 11 bases. The CDR3 consists of 15 residues. From germline, CDR1 is LNHDA and CDR2 SQIVND (reference sequence). V trimming: 4 bases; J trimming: 3 bases; junction bases outside the gene matches: 5.

The rearrangement uses TRBV9 and TRBJ2-3; D not certain. This CDR3 has 15 amino acids. The V end lost 5 bases, the J end lost 0 bases, and 13 bases lay between the germline ends. Germline V lookup: CDR1 SGDLS, CDR2 YYNGEE. CDR3 DNA sequence: TGTGCCAGCAGTCGTAGCACACGAAGCACAGATACGCAGTATTTT. This sequence encodes CASSRSTRSTDTQYF.

The V call is TRBV3-1 (or the pseudogene TRBV3-2), the J call TRBJ2-1; TRBD2 matches 7 bases. Germline V gene data show CDR1 as LGHDT and CDR2 as YNNKEL (reference sequence). The CDR3 is 14 amino acids. The junction had 3 bases not matched to a gene; V was cut back by 1 base and J by 6 bases. CDR3 region: CASSQVGEGNEQFF. CDR3 nucleotide sequence: TGTGCCAGCAGCCAAGTAGGGGAGGGCAATGAGCAGTTCTTC.

The DNA of the CDR3 is TGTGCCAGCACCTCGGACAGGGGGCGAGGCGAGCAGTACTTC. Protein: CASTSDRGRGEQYF. The rearrangement uses TRBV2 and TRBJ2-7; 11 nucleotides line up with TRBD1. The V segment lost 7 bases and the J segment 6 bases; nucleotides outside the gene matches: 8. The CDR3 runs to 14 residues. The germline V gene encodes CDR1 SNHLY and CDR2 FYNNEI.

This chain joins TRBV18 and TRBJ1-1; 10 nucleotides line up with TRBD1. This CDR3 has 14 amino acids. Germline CDR1 KGHSH, CDR2 LQKENI. The V segment lost 6 bases and the J segment 3 bases; nucleotides outside the gene matches: 4. The CDR3 region is CASSPGTGDTEAFF. The CDR3 nucleotides are TGTGCCAGCTCGCCCGGGACAGGGGACACTGAAGCTTTCTTT.

This clone has a handful of counts. The rearrangement links TRBV5-4 to TRBJ2-7; possibly TRBD2 for D (5 bases). The CDR3 runs to 14 residues. Germline V gene lookup returns CDR1 SGHNT and CDR2 YYREEE (reference sequence). Trimming left V 4 bases short and J 3 bases short, with 14 bases between. The CDR3 region is CASSVPSRDYEQYF. The CDR3 DNA reads as TGTGCCAGCAGCGTCCCCTCGAGGGACTACGAGCAGTACTTC.

The rearrangement uses TRBV5-1 and TRBJ2-7, with 10 bases lining up with TRBD1. V trimming: 3 bases; J trimming: 7 bases; junction bases outside the gene matches: 10. This CDR3 spans 15 amino acids. CDR1 and CDR2 (germline): SGHRS, YFSETQ. The CDR3, as DNA: TGCGCCAGCAGCTCCAACACCGGGACAGGGGAAGAGCAGTACTTC. Residues: CASSSNTGTGEEQYF.

CDR3 sequence (DNA): TGTGCCAGCAGCTTGGCGCCCCTAGCAGGGGAGCTGTTTTTT. This translates into CASSLAPLAGELFF. This chain joins TRBV5-6 and TRBJ2-2; the D gene is possibly TRBD2 (5 bases). With 0 bases removed from V and 8 bases from J, the gap between germline ends came to 11 bases. CDR3 length: 14 residues. Germline V gives CDR1 SGHDT, CDR2 YYEEEE.

The CDR3 reads CASSLFLYNEQFF. For the CDR3, the DNA is TGTGCCAGCAGCTTGTTCCTCTACAATGAGCAGTTCTTC. The chain carries TRBV7-2 and TRBJ2-1; D uncertain. Germline loops: CDR1 SGHTA, CDR2 FQGNSA. V gave up 3 bases and J gave up 3 bases, with 6 bases separating them. The CDR3 covers 13 residues.

This clone was seen only a few times. This sequence joins TRBV11-3 and TRBJ2-7, with 8 bases lining up with TRBD1. The CDR3 sequence is 14 residues long. Unmatched junction bases numbered 6, after V lost 1 base and J lost 7 bases. Germline V gene data show CDR1 as SGHNT and CDR2 as YENEEA. For the CDR3, the DNA is TGTGCCAGCAGCTTAGCGCAGGGGGCATTGGAGCAGTACTTC. Translating it yields CASSLAQGALEQYF.

The rearrangement links TRBV6-5 to TRBJ1-2, with 7 bases matching TRBD1. The CDR3 covers 15 residues. Germline CDR1 and CDR2: MNHEY and SVGAGI. V was pared by 1 base and J by 6 bases, with 8 bases of the junction left unmatched. The DNA for the CDR3 is TGTGCCAGCAGTTACTGGGGACAGATGCAGAATGGCTACACCTTC. It is translated as CASSYWGQMQNGYTF.

The chain is built from TRBV5-4 and TRBJ2-6; a possible D gene is TRBD1 (6 bases). V was clipped by 6 bases and J by 0 bases, with 10 bases between them. Looked up from germline, CDR1 is SGHNT and CDR2 is YYREEE (reference sequence). CDR3 length equals 15 residues. DNA for the CDR3: TGTGCCAGCACCGTGGACAGCTCTGGGGCCAACGTCCTGACTTTC. Translation: CASTVDSSGANVLTF.

The V call is TRBV28, the J call TRBJ1-1, with 7 bases identical to TRBD1. From germline, CDR1 is MDHEN and CDR2 SYDVKM. The J segment lost 1 base and the V segment lost 6 bases, leaving 14 bases of the junction unmatched. This CDR3 is 17 amino acids long. The CDR3: CASSPPRQGISNTEAFF. The DNA of the CDR3 is TGTGCCAGCAGCCCTCCCAGACAGGGTATCTCGAACACTGAAGCTTTCTTT.

The chain joins TRBV29-1 to TRBJ2-7, with 12 bases matching TRBD2. CDR3 length: 12 residues. The V gene end was trimmed by 6 bases and the J gene end by 3 bases; junction bases not matched to a gene: 0. Germline loops: CDR1 SQVTM, CDR2 ANQGSEA. The CDR3 bases are TGCAGCGTGACTAGCGGGAGCTACGAGCAGTACTTC. Translation: CSVTSGSYEQYF.